The table lists the clone carrying this T cell receptor beta chain with a few counts. This record belongs to a study of T cells after yellow fever vaccination. The CDR3 is 18 amino acids. From germline, CDR1 is MGHRA and CDR2 YSYEKL. V was cut by 4 bases and J by 1 base, with 20 bases left in between. TCRdb re-derived calls from the 5' RACE reads in MiXCR, one entry per CDR3 protein. The sample has 400,000 or so distinct CDR3 sequences, under 14% seen once. This receptor was identified in a young man who received the YFV17D yellow fever vaccine. This sequence joins TRBV4-1 and TRBJ1-5, with D unclear. Here the sequenced sample was PBMCs, taken on the day of the first yellow fever vaccination. CDR3 sequence: CASSPHPGRILSNQPQHF. Written as DNA, the CDR3 is TGCGCCAGCAGCCCTCACCCAGGACGGATTCTAAGCAATCAGCCCCAGCATTTT.